This is a list of T cell receptor beta chains from one sample in a study of human T cells and chemical hapten exposure. TCRdb analysed the RACE reads with MiXCR anew, one entry per CDR3 protein. The sample includes 50,000 to 65,000 distinct CDR3 sequences, more than 9.5% of them seen just once. Sequencing used whole blood, obtained in connection with sensitization to the hapten diphenylcyclopropenone (DPC). These receptors were obtained from a woman aged 40 to 50 with alopecia areata. Some clones in this sample may be carry-over from other donors' samples. Each CDR3 is given with its conserved first and last residue. D genes are given only for firm matches. Part of the rows lack a size; the others show once, few, many or a class for expanded clones.

V: TRBV11-2; D: NA; size: few; J: TRBJ2-1; DNA: TGTGCCAGCAGCTTAGCAGCGGGCTACAATGAGCAGTTCTTC; CDR3: CASSLAAGYNEQFF
V: TRBV12-3/TRBV12-4; D: NA; size: few; J: TRBJ1-5; DNA: TGTGCCAGCAGTTTAGAAGATCAGCCCCAGCATTTT; CDR3: CASSLEDQPQHF
V: TRBV4-3; D: NA; size: many; J: TRBJ1-1; DNA: TGCGCCAGCAGCCAAGAAGCGCTGGGGGCTCGTGAAGCTTTCTTT; CDR3: CASSQEALGAREAFF
V: TRBV29-1; D: NA; size: NA; J: TRBJ2-3; DNA: TGCAGCGTAGCCAAAGGGGGTAGCACAGATACGCAGTATTTT; CDR3: CSVAKGGSTDTQYF
V: TRBV30; D: NA; size: few; J: TRBJ2-5; DNA: TGTGCCTGGAGCAGGGGCCAAGAGACCCAGTACTTC; CDR3: CAWSRGQETQYF
V: TRBV6-1; D: NA; size: NA; J: TRBJ2-1; DNA: TGTGCCAGCAGTAGGGGGGATGGGTACAATGAGCAGTTCTTC; CDR3: CASSRGDGYNEQFF
V: TRBV19; D: NA; size: many; J: TRBJ2-5; DNA: TGTGCCAGTAACGCAAAAGCCAGGGGAAGCCAAGAGACCCAGTACTTC; CDR3: CASNAKARGSQETQYF
V: TRBV2; D: TRBD1; size: many; J: TRBJ1-5; DNA: TGTGCCAGCAGCGACAGGGGGTCGTTGTTGAGCAATCAGCCCCAGCATTTT; CDR3: CASSDRGSLLSNQPQHF
V: TRBV7-6; D: NA; size: NA; J: TRBJ2-2; DNA: TGTGCCAGCAGCTCCCTTCGGAGGGATGGGATGAACACCGGGGAGCTGTTTTTT; CDR3: CASSSLRRDGMNTGELFF
V: TRBV5-1; D: NA; size: few; J: TRBJ1-5; DNA: TGCGCCAACAGCTTGGGGCCGCAGCAGCCCCAGCATTTT; CDR3: CANSLGPQQPQHF
V: TRBV18; D: TRBD1; size: many; J: TRBJ2-1; DNA: TGTGCCAGCTCACCGGGGACAGTCCTTTCCTACAATGAGCAGTTCTTC; CDR3: CASSPGTVLSYNEQFF
V: TRBV16; D: NA; size: many; J: TRBJ1-5; DNA: TGTGCCAGCAGCCAGCAGGAAAATCAGCCCCAGCATTTT; CDR3: CASSQQENQPQHF
V: TRBV7-3; D: TRBD1; size: NA; J: TRBJ1-5; DNA: TGTGCCAGCAGCCCCGTCGGACAGGTTGGCAATCAGCCCCAGCATTTT; CDR3: CASSPVGQVGNQPQHF
V: TRBV2; D: TRBD1; size: many; J: TRBJ2-1; DNA: TGTGCCAGCAGACAAAAGGGGGCAAGCTCCTACAATGAGCAGTTCTTC; CDR3: CASRQKGASSYNEQFF
V: TRBV27; D: TRBD1; size: NA; J: TRBJ1-6; DNA: TGTGCCAGCAGTTCAGGCGAGCGGGACAGGTCCGATTCACCCCTCCACTTT; CDR3: CASSSGERDRSDSPLHF
V: TRBV7-2; D: NA; size: many; J: TRBJ2-1; DNA: TGTGCCAGCAGCACCGGGGGAACCCAGAGAGGGCAGTTCTTC; CDR3: CASSTGGTQRGQFF
V: TRBV7-2; D: NA; size: few; J: TRBJ2-3; DNA: TGTGCCAGCAGCTTAGAAGCTGCGGATACGCAGTATTTT; CDR3: CASSLEAADTQYF
V: TRBV11-2; D: NA; size: NA; J: TRBJ2-6; DNA: TGTGCCAGCAGCCTCGGGACGGCCTCCTCTGGGGCCAACGTCCTGACTTTC; CDR3: CASSLGTASSGANVLTF
V: TRBV28; D: TRBD1; size: many; J: TRBJ1-6; DNA: TGTGCCAGCAATATCGGGACAGGGGTTAATTCACCCCTCCACTTT; CDR3: CASNIGTGVNSPLHF
V: TRBV2; D: NA; size: few; J: TRBJ2-1; DNA: TGTGCCAGCAGTATCCCGGGGGTCCCGTACAATGAGCAGTTCTTC; CDR3: CASSIPGVPYNEQFF
V: TRBV5-6; D: TRBD1; size: few; J: TRBJ2-5; DNA: TGTGCCAGCAGCTTGGCTTCCGGACAGGGGTTCTTC; CDR3: CASSLASGQGFF
V: TRBV5-6; D: NA; size: NA; J: TRBJ2-3; DNA: TGTGCCAGCAGCCCCCGGGAAGATACGCAGTATTTT; CDR3: CASSPREDTQYF
V: TRBV20-1; D: NA; size: NA; J: TRBJ2-7; DNA: TGCAGTGCTAGAGGTCAGATCGAGCAGTACTTC; CDR3: CSARGQIEQYF
V: TRBV5-1; D: TRBD1; size: NA; J: TRBJ1-3; DNA: TGCGCCAGCAGCTTGGCCCCCGGGACAGGCGCTCCCTCTGGAAACACCATATATTTT; CDR3: CASSLAPGTGAPSGNTIYF
V: TRBV2; D: NA; size: few; J: TRBJ1-1; DNA: TGTGCCAGCAGTTCCATGGTGAACACTGAAGCTTTCTTT; CDR3: CASSSMVNTEAFF
V: TRBV20-1; D: NA; size: NA; J: TRBJ2-1; DNA: TGCAGTGCTGTCTTTGGGGGATACAATGAGCAGTTCTTC; CDR3: CSAVFGGYNEQFF
V: TRBV5-6; D: TRBD2; size: few; J: TRBJ2-1; DNA: TGTGCCAGCAATACGCCGGGACTAGTGGGCAATGAGCAGTTCTTC; CDR3: CASNTPGLVGNEQFF
V: TRBV9; D: NA; size: few; J: TRBJ1-1; DNA: TGTGCCAGCAGCGTAGAGGTAGAGAACACTGAAGCTTTCTTT; CDR3: CASSVEVENTEAFF
V: TRBV7-2; D: NA; size: few; J: TRBJ2-3; DNA: TGTGCCAGCAGCTTAGTGCCGGGGCTCTCTGATACGCAGTATTTT; CDR3: CASSLVPGLSDTQYF
V: TRBV19; D: NA; size: many; J: TRBJ1-6; DNA: TGTGCCAGTAATTACAGGAATAATTCACCCCTCCACTTT; CDR3: CASNYRNNSPLHF